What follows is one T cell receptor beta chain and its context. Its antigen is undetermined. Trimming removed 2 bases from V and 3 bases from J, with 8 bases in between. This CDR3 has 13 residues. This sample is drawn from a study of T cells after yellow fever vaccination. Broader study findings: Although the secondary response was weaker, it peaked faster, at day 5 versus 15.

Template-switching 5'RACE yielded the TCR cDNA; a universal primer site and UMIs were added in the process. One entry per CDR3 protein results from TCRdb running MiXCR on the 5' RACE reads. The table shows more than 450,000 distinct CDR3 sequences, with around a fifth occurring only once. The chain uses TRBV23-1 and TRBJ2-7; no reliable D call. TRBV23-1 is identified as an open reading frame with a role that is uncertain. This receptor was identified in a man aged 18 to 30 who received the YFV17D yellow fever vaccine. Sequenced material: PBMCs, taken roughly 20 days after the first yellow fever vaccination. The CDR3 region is CASSQSCSYEQYV. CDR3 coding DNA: TGCGCCAGCAGTCAAAGCTGTAGCTACGAGCAGTACGTC.